This T cell receptor beta chain was captured by sequencing in a study of shared clonotypes between healthy human individuals. Study-level findings and limits: Few donors restricted represented genetic and exposure-history diversity.

The sequencing of unsorted PBMC DNA took place on ten immunoSEQ deep assay plates. TCRdb's table, derived via immunoSEQ multiplex PCR, lists solely in-frame clones and lacks some. This sample yields about 510,000 clones, of which approximately 79% are seen a single time; about 12% belongs to the top ten. This clone has only one observation. Antigen specificity is unknown. Between the trimmed V and J ends, which lost 2 bases and 2 bases, there was a span of 13 bases. The CDR3 covers 15 residues. CDR1 is LGHNA, CDR2 YNFKEQ, per germline. The TCR was taken from a woman aged 35 to 49 in good health. Some clones in this sample may be carry-over from other donors' samples. Material: PBMCs. The rearrangement uses TRBV4-2 and TRBJ2-7; the D is unclear. In DNA, the CDR3 is TGTGCCAGCAGCCAATCACTTGCTGAAGCCTACGAGCAGTACTTC. This encodes CASSQSLAEAYEQYF.